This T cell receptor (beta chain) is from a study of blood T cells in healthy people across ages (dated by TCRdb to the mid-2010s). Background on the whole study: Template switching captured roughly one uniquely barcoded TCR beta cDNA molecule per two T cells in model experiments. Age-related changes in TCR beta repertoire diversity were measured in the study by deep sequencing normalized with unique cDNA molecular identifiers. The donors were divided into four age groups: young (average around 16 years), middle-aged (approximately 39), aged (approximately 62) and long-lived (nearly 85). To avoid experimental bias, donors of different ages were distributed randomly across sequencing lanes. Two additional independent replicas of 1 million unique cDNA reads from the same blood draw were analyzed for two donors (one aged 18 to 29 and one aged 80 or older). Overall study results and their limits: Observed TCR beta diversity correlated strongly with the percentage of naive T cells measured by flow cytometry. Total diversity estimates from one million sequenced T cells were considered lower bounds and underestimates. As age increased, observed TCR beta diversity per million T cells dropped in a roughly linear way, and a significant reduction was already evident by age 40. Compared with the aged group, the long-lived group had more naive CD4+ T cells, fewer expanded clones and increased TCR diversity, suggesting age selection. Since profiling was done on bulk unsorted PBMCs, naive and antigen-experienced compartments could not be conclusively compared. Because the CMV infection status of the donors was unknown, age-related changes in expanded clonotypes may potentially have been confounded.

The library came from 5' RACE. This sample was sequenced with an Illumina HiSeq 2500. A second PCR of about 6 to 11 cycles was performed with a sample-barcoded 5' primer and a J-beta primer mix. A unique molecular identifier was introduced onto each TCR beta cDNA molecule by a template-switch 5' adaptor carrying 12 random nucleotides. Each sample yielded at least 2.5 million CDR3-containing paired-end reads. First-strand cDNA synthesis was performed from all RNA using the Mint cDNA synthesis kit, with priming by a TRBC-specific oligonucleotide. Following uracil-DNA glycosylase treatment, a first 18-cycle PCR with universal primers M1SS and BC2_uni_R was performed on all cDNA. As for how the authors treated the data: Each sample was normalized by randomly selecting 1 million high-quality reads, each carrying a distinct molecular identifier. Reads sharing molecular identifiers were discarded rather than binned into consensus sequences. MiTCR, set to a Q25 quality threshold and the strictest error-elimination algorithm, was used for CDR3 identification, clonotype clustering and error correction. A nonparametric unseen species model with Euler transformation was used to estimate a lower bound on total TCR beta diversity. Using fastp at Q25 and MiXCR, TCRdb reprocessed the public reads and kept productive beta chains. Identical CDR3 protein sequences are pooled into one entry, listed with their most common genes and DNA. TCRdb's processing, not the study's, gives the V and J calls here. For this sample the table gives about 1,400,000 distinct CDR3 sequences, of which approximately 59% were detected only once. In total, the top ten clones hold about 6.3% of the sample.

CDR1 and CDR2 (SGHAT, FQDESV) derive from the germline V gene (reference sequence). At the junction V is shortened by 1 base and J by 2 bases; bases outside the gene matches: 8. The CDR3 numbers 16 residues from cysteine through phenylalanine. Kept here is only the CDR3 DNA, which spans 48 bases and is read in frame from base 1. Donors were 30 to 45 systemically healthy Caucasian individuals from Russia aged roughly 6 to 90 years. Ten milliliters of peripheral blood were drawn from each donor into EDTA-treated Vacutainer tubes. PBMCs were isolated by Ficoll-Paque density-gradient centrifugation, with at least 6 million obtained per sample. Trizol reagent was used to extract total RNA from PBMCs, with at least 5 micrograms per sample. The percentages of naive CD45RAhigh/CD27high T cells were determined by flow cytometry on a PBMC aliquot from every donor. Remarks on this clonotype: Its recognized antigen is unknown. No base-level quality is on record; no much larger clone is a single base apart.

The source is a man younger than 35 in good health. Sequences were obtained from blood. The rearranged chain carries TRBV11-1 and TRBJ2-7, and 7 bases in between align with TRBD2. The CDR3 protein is CASSLEASGLAYEQYF. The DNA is TGTGCCAGCAGCTTAGAGGCTAGCGGTTTAGCCTACGAGCAGTACTTC.